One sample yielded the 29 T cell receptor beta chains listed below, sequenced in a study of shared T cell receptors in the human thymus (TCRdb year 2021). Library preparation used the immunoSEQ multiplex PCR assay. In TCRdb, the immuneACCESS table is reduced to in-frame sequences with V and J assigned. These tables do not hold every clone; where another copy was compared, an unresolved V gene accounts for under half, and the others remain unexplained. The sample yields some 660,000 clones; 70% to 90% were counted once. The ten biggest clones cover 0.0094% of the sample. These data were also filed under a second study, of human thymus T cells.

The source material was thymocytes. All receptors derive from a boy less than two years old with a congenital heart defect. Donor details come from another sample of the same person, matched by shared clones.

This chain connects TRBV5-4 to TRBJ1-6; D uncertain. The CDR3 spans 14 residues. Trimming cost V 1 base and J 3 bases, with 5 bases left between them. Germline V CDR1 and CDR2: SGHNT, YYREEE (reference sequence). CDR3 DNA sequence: TGTGCCAGCAGCTTGACGGTCTATAATTCACCCCTCCACTTT. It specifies CASSLTVYNSPLHF.

In DNA form, the CDR3 reads TGTGCCAGCAGTGGAGAGCCGGGGACAGCCAATTCCTACGAGCAGTACTTC. It yields the protein CASSGEPGTANSYEQYF. The J gene is TRBJ2-7, the V gene TRBV28; 7 positions agree with TRBD1. Germline assignment: CDR1 MDHEN and CDR2 SYDVKM. The CDR3 runs 17 residues. Trimming removed 5 bases from V and 1 base from J; junction bases left unmatched: 14.

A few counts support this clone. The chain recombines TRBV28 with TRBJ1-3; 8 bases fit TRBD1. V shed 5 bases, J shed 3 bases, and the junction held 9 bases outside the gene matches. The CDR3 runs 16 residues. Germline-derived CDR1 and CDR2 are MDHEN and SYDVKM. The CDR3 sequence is CASSGPTGGSGNTIYF. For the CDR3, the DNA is TGTGCCAGCAGTGGACCAACAGGGGGTAGTGGAAACACCATATATTTT.

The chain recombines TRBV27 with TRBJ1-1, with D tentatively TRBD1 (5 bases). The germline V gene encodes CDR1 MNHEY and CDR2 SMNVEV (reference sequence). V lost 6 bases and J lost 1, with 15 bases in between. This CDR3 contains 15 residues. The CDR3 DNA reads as TGTGCCAGCAGCTACGGGGGACCCGAGAACACTGAAGCTTTCTTT. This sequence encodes CASSYGGPENTEAFF.

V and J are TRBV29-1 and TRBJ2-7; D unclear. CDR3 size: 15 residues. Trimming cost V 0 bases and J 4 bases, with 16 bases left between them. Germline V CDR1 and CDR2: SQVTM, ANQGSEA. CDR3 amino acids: CSVEEPTTDSYEQYF. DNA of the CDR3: TGCAGCGTTGAAGAACCAACAACAGATTCATACGAGCAGTACTTC.

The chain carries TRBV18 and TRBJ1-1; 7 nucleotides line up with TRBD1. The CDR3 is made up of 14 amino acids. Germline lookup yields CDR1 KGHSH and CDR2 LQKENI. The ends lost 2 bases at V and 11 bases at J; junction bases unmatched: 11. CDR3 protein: CASSPRNEDRLAFF. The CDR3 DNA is TGTGCCAGCTCACCAAGGAACGAGGACAGGCTGGCTTTCTTT.

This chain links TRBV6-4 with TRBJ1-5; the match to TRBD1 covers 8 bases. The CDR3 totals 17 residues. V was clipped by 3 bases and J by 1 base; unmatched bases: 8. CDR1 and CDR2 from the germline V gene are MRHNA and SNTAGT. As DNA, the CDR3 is TGTGCCAGCAGTGATCTCTCGACAGGGGCGAGCAATCAGCCCCAGCATTTT. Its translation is CASSDLSTGASNQPQHF.

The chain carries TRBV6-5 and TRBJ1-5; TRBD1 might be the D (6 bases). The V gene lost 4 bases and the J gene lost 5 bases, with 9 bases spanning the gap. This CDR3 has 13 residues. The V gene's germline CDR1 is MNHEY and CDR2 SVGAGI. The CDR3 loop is CASSSQGYQPQHF. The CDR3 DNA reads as TGTGCCAGCAGTTCACAGGGTTATCAGCCCCAGCATTTT.

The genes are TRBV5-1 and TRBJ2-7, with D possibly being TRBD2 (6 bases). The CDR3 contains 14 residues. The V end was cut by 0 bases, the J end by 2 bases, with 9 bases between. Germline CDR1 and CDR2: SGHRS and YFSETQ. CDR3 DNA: TGCGCCAGCAGCTTGGTAGCGGACCCCTACGAGCAGTACTTC. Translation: CASSLVADPYEQYF.

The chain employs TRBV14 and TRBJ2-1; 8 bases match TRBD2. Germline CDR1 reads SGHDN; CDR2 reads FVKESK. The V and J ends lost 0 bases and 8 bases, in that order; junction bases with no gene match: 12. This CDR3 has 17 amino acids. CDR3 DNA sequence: TGTGCCAGCAGCCAAGAGAGCCAGCGGGAGTCAAGGGATGAGCAGTTCTTC. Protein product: CASSQESQRESRDEQFF.

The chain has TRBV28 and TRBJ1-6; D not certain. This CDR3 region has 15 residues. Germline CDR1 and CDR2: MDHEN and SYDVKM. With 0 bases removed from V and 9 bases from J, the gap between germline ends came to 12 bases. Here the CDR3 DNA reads TGTGCCAGCAGTTTATGGGGCAGCAAAGGTTCACCCCTCCACTTT. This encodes CASSLWGSKGSPLHF.

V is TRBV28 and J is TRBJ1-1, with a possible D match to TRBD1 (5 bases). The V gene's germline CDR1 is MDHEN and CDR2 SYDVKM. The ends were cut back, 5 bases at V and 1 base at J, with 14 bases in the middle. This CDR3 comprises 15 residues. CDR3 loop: CASSKEHRRNTEAFF. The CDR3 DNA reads TGTGCCAGCAGTAAAGAACACAGGCGGAACACTGAAGCTTTCTTT.

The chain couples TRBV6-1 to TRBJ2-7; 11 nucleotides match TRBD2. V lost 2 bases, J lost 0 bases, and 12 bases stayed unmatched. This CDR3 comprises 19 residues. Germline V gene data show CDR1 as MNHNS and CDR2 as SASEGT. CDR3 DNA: TGTGCCAGCAGTGAACAGAAGGGACTAGCGGCTACCTTCTCCTACGAGCAGTACTTC. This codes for CASSEQKGLAATFSYEQYF.

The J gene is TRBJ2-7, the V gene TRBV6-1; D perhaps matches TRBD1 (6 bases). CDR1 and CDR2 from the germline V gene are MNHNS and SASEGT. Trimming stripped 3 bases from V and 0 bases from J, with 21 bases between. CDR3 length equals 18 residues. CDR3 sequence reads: CASSDGGTGSDSSYEQYF. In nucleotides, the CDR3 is TGTGCCAGCAGTGACGGCGGCACGGGTTCGGACAGCTCCTACGAGCAGTACTTC.

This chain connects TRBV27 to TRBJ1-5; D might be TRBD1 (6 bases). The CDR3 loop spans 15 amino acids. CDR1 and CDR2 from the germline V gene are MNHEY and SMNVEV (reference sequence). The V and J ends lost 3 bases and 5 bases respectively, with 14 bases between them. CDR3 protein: CASSFSQGVDQPQHF. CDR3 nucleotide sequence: TGTGCCAGCAGTTTTTCACAGGGAGTGGATCAGCCCCAGCATTTT.

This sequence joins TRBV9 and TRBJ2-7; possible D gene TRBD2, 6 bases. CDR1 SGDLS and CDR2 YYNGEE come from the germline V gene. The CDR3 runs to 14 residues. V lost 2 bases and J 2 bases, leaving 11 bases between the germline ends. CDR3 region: CASSVGEETYEQYF. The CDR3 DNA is TGTGCCAGCAGCGTTGGGGAGGAGACCTACGAGCAGTACTTC.

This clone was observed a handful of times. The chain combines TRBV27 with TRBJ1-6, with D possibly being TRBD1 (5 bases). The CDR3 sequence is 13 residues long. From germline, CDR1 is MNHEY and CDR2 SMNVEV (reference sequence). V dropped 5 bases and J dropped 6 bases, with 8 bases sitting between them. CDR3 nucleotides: TGTGCCAGCAGTCCCGACAGTAATTCACCCCTCCACTTT. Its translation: CASSPDSNSPLHF.

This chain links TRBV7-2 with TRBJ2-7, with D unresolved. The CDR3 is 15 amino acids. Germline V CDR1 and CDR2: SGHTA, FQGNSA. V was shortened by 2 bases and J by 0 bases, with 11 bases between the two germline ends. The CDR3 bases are TGTGCCAGCAGCTTATGGGCCACCTACTCCTACGAGCAGTACTTC. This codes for CASSLWATYSYEQYF. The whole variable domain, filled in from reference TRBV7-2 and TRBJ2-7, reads GAGVSQSPSNKVTEKGKDVELRCDPISGHTALYWYRQSLGQGLEFLIYFQGNSAPDKSGLPSDRFSAERTGGSVSTLTIQRTQQEDSAVYLCASSLWATYSYEQYFGPGTRLTVT.

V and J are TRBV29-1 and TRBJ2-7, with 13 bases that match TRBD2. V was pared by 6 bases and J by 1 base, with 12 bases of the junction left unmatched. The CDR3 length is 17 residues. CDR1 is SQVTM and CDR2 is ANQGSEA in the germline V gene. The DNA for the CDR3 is TGCAGCGTGAGACTAGCGGGAGGCCAACGTTCATCCTACGAGCAGTACTTC. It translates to CSVRLAGGQRSSYEQYF.

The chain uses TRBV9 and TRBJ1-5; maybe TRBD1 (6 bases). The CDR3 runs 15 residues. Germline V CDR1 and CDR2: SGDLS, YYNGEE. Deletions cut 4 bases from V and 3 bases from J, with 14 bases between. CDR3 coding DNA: TGTGCCAGCAGCAAAGCCTCAGGGGCCAATCAGCCCCAGCATTTT. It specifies CASSKASGANQPQHF.

CDR3 in DNA: TGTGCCAGCAGCGTAGGGACAGGGGCTGGAAACACCATATATTTT. Translation gives CASSVGTGAGNTIYF. J is TRBJ1-3 and V is TRBV9; TRBD1 matches at 9 bases. Germline values: CDR1 SGDLS, CDR2 YYNGEE. J lost 2 bases, V lost 0 bases, and 0 bases had no gene match. The CDR3 sequence is 15 residues long.

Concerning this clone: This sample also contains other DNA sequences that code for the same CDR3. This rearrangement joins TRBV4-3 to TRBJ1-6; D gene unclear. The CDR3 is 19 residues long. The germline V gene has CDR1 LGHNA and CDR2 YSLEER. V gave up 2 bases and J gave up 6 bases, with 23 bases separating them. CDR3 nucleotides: TGCGCCAGCAGCCAAACGCGAGCAGGTTGCGGGGTTATTAATTCACCCCTCCACTTT. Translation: CASSQTRAGCGVINSPLHF.

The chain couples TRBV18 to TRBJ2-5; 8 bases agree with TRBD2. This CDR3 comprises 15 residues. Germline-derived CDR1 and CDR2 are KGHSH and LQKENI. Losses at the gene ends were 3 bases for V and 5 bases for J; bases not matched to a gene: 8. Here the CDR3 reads CASSPGREGRETQYF. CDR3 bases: TGTGCCAGCTCACCCGGACGGGAGGGTCGGGAGACCCAGTACTTC.

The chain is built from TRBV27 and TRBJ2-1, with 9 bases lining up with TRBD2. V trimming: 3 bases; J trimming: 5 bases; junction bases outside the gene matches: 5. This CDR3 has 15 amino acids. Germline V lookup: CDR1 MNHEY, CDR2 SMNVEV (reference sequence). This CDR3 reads CASSFVLAGNNEQFF. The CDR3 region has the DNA TGTGCCAGCAGTTTCGTCCTAGCGGGAAACAATGAGCAGTTCTTC.

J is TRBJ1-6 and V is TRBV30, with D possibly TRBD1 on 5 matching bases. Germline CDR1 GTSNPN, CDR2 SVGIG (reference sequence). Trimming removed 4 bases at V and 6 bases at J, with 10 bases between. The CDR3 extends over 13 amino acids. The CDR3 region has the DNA TGTGCCTGGAACGGGACTCCTAATTCACCCCTCCACTTT. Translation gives CAWNGTPNSPLHF.

The chain's CDR3 is CASYLGRGTGELFF. Written as DNA, the CDR3 is TGCGCCAGCTACCTCGGAAGGGGGACCGGGGAGCTGTTTTTT. The V gene is TRBV5-1, the J gene TRBJ2-2; tentative D call: TRBD1 (6 bases). V lost 7 bases to trimming and J lost 5 bases, with 15 bases between them. CDR3 length: 14 residues. Looked up from germline, CDR1 is SGHRS and CDR2 is YFSETQ.

The CDR3 nucleotides read TGTGCCAGCAACGGGGGGGCGAATGAAAAACTGTTTTTT. Its protein product is CASNGGANEKLFF. The V gene is TRBV25-1, the J gene TRBJ1-4; maybe TRBD1 (6 bases). CDR1 is MGHDK and CDR2 is SYGVNS in the germline V gene. With 7 bases removed from V and 5 bases from J, the gap between germline ends came to 11 bases. The length of the CDR3 is 13 residues.

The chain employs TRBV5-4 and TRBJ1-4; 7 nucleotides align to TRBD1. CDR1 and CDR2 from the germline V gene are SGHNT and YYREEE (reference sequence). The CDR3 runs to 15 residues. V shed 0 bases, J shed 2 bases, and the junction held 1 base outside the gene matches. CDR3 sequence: CASSLGQGTNEKLFF. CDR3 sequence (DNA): TGTGCCAGCAGCTTGGGACAGGGCACTAATGAAAAACTGTTTTTT.

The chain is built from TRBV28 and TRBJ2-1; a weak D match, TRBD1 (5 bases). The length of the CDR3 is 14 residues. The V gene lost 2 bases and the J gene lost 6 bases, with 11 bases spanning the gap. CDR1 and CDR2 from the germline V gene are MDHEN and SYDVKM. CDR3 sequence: CASSLEGVPNEQFF. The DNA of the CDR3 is TGTGCCAGCAGTTTAGAAGGGGTGCCCAATGAGCAGTTCTTC.